This T cell receptor beta chain was sequenced for a study of prognosis after radiotherapy for stage I lung cancer. This clonotype is classed as medium-sized. CDR1 and CDR2 from the germline V gene are MNHNS and SASEGT. The CDR3 is made up of 16 amino acids. J gave up 3 bases and V 5 bases, and 12 bases lay outside the gene matches. Multiplex PCR in two rounds served to amplify TCR beta CDR3 from genomic DNA. Gene-specific TRBV and TRBJ primers were used in PCR round one. A single record per CDR3 protein comes from TCRdb applying MiXCR to the multiplex PCR reads. The sample includes more than 15,000 distinct CDR3 sequences, less than 70% of them seen just once.

This TCR came from a donor at least 50 years old with non-small cell lung cancer. The chain is built from TRBV6-1 and TRBJ2-7; 8 bases agree with TRBD2. This specimen consisted of PBMCs, obtained before or after stereotactic body radiation therapy (not recorded which). Here the CDR3 DNA reads TGTGCCAGCAGTAAAAACCCGGGACTAGGGGGCTACGAGCAGTACTTC. It encodes CASSKNPGLGGYEQYF.